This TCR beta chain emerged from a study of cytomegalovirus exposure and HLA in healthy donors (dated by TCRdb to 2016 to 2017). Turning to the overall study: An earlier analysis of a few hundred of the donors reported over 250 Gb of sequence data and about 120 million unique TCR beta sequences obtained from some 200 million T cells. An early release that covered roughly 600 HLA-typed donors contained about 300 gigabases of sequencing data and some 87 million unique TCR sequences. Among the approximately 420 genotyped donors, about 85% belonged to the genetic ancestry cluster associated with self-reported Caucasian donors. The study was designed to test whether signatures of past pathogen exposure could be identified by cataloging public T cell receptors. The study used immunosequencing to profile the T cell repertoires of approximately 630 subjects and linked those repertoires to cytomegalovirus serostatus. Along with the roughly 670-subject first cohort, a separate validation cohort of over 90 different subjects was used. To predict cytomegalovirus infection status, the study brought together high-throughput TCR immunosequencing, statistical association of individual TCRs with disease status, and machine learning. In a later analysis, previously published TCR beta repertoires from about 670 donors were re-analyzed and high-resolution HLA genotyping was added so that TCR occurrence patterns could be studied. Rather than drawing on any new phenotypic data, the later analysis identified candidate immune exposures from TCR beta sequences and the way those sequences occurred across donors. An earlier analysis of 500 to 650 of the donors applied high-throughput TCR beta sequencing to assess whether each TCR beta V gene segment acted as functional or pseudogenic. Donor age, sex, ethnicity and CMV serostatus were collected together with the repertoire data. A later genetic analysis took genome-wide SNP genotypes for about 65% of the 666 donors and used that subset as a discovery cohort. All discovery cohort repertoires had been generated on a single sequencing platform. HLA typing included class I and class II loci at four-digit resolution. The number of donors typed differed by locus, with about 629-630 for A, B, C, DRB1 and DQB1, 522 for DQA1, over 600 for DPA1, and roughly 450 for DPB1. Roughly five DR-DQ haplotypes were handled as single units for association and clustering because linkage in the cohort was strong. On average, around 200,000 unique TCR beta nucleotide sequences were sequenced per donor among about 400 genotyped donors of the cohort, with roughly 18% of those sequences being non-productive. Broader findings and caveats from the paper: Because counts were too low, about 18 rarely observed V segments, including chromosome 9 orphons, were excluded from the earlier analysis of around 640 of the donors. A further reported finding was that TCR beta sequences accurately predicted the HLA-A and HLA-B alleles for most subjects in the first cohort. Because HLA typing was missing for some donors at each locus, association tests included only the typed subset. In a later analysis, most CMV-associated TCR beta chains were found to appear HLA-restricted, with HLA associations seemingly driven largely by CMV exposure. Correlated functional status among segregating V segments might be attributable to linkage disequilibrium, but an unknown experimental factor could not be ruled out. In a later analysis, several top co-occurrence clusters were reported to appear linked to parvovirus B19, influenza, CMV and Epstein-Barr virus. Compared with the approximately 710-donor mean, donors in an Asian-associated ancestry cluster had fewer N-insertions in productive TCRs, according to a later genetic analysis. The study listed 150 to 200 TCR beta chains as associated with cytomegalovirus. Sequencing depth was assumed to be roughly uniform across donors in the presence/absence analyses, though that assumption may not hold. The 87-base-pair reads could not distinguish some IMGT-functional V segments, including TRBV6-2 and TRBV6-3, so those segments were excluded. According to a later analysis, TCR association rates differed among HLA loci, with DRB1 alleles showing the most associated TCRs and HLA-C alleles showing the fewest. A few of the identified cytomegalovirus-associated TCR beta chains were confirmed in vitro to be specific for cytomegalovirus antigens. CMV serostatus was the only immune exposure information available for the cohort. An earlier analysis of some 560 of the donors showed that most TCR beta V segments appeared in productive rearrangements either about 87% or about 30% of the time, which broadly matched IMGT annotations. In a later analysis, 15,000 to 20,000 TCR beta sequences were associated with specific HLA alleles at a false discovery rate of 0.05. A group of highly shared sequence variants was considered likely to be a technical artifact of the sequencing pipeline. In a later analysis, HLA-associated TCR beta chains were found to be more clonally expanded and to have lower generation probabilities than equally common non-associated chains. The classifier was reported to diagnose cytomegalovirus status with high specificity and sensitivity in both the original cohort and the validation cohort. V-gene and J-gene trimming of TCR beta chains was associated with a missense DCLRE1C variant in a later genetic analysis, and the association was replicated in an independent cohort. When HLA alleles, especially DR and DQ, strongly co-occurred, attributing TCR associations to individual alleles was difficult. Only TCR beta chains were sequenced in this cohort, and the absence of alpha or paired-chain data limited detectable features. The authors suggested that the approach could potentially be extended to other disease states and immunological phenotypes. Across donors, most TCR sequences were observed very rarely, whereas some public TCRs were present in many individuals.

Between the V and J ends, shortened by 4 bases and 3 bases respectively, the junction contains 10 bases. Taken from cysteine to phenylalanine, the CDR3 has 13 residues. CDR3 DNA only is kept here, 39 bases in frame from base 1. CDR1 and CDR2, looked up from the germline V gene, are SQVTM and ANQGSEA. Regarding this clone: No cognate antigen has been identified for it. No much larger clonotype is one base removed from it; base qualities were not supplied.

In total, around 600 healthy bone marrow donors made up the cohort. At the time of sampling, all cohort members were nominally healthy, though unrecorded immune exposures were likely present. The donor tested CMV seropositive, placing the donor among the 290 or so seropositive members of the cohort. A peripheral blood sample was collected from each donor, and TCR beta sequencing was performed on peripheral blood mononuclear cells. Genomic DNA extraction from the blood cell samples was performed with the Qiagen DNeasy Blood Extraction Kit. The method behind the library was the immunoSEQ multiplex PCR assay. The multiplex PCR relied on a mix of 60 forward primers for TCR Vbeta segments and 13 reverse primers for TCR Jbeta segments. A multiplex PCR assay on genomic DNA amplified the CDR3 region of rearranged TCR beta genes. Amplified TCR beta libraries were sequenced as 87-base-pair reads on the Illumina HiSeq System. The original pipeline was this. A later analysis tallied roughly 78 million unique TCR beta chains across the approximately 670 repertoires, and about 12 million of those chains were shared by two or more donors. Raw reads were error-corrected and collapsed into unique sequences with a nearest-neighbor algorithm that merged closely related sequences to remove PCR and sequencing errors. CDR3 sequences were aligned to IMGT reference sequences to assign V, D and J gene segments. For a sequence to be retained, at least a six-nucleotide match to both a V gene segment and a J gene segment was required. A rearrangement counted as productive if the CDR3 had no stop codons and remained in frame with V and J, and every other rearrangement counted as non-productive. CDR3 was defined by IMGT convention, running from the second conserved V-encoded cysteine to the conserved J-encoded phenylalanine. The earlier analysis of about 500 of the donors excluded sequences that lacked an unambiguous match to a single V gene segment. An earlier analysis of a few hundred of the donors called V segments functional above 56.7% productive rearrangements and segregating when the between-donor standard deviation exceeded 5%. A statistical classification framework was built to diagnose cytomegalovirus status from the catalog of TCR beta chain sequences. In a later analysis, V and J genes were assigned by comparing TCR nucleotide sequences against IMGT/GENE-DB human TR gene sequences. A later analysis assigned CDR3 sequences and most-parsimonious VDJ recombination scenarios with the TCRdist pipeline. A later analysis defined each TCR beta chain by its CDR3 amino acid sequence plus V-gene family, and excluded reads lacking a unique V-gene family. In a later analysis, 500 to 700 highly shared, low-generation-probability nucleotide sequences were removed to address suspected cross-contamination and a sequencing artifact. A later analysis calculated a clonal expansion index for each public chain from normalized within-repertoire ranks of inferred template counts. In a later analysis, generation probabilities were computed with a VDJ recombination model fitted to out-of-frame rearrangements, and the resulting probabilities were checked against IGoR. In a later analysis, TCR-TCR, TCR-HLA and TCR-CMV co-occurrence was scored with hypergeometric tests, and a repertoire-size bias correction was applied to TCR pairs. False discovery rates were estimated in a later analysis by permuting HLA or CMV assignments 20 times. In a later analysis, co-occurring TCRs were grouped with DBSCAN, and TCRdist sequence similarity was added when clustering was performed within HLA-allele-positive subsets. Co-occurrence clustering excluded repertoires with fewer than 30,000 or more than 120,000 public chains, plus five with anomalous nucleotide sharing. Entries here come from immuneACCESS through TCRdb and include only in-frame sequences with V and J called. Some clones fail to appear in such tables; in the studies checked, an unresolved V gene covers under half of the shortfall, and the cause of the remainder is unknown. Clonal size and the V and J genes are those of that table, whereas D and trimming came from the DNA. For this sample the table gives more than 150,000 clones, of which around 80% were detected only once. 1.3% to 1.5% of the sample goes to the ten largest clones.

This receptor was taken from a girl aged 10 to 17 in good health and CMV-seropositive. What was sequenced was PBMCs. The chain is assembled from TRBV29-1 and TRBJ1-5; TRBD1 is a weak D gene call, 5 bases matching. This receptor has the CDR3 CSVAQGLNQPQHF. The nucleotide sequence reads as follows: TGCAGCGTTGCCCAGGGCCTCAATCAGCCCCAGCATTTT. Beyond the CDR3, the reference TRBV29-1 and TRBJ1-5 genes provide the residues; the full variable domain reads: SAVISQKPSRDICQRGTSLTIQCQVDSQVTMMFWYRQQPGQSLTLIATANQGSEATYESGFVIDKFPISRPNLTFSTLTVSNMSPEDSSIYLCSVAQGLNQPQHFGDGTRLSIL.